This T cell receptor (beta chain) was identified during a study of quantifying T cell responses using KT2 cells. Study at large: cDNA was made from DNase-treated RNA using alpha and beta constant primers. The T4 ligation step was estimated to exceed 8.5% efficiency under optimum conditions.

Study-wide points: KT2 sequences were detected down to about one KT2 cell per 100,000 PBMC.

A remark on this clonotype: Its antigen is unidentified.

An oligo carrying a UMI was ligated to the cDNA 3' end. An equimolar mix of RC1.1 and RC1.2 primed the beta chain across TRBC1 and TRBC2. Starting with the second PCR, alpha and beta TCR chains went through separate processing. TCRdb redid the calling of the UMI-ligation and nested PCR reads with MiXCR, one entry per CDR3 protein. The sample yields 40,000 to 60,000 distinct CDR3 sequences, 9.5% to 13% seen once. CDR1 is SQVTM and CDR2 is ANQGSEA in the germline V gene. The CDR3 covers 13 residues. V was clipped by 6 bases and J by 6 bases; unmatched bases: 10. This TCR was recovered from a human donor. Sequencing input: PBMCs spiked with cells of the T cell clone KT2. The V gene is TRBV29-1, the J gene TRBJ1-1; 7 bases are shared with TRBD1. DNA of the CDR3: TGCAGCGTACTACCGACAGGGAGCGCTGAAGCTTTCTTT. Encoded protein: CSVLPTGSAEAFF.